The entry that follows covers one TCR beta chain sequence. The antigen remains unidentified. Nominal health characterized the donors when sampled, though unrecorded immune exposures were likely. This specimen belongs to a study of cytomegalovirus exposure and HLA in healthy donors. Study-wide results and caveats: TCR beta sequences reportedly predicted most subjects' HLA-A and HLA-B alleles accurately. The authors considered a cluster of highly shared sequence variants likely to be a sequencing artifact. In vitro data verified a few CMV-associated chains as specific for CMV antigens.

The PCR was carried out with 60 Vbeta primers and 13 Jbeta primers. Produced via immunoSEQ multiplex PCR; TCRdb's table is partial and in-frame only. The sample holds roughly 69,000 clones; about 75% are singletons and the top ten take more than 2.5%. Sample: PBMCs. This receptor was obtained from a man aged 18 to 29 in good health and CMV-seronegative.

CDR3 bases: TGTGCCGGAAATAGGAGTTTCTCTGGAAACACCATATATTTT. It specifies CAGNRSFSGNTIYF. J is TRBJ1-3 and V is TRBV6-4; no definite D call. The germline gives CDR1 MRHNA, CDR2 SNTAGT. CDR3 length equals 14 residues. Trimming removed 11 bases at V and 0 bases at J, with 14 bases between.